The 27 T cell receptor beta chains below were found in one sample sequenced in a study of blood T cells in healthy people across ages. The second PCR ran roughly 7 to 11 cycles with a sample-barcoded 5' primer and J-beta primers. MiXCR, run by TCRdb on the 5' RACE reads, gives a single entry per CDR3 protein. Of 1.8 million or so distinct CDR3 sequences in the sample, approximately 40% are singletons; the top ten hold under 30%. The sequencing input was blood. These receptors were obtained from a human donor in good health.

This clonotype came up a few times. The CDR3 reads CASSFWGFSYNEQFF. CDR3 in DNA: TGTGCCAGCAGTTTCTGGGGGTTCTCCTACAATGAGCAGTTCTTC. This sequence joins TRBV12-3 or TRBV12-4 and TRBJ2-1, with D perhaps assigned TRBD1 or TRBD2 (5 bases each). Between the trimmed V and J ends, which lost 3 bases and 0 bases, there was a span of 9 bases. The CDR3 extends over 15 amino acids.

This clonotype was observed a few times. The V gene is TRBV7-9, the J gene TRBJ2-5; 7 bases are a match to TRBD1. In germline, CDR1 is SEHNR, CDR2 FQNEAQ (reference sequence). The CDR3 runs 15 residues. Trimming at V came to 2 bases and at J to 3 bases, leaving 6 bases not matched to a gene. The CDR3 bases are TGTGCCAGCAGCTTATACAGGGGCTATGAAGAGACCCAGTACTTC. Protein product: CASSLYRGYEETQYF. Full variable domain (remainder filled in from reference TRBV7-9 and TRBJ2-5): DTGVSQNPRHKITKRGQNVTFRCDPISEHNRLYWYRQTLGQGPEFLTYFQNEAQLEKSRLLSDRFSAERPKGSFSTLEIQRTEQGDSAMYLCASSLYRGYEETQYFGPGTRLLVL.

The rearrangement joins TRBV29-1 to TRBJ2-1; D is undetermined. Germline V gives CDR1 SQVTM, CDR2 ANQGSEA. Trimming shortened V by 6 bases and J by 1 base, and 10 bases separated the two germline ends. The CDR3 is 13 residues long. The DNA for the CDR3 is TGCAGCGTGTGGGCCCTGTCCTACAATGAGCAGTTCTTC. It specifies CSVWALSYNEQFF.

The chain recombines TRBV6-4 with TRBJ2-3; D is unclear. This CDR3 comprises 12 residues. The V gene's germline CDR1 is MRHNA and CDR2 SNTAGT. V was pared by 7 bases and J by 6 bases, with 11 bases between. CDR3 sequence reads: CASKGGSDTQYF. CDR3 in DNA: TGTGCCAGCAAGGGTGGTAGCGATACGCAGTATTTT.

The V gene is TRBV18, the J gene TRBJ2-7; D uncertain. V was trimmed by 2 bases and J by 2 bases, leaving 10 bases between them. Germline CDR1 and CDR2: KGHSH and LQKENI. CDR3 length: 14 amino acids. CDR3: CASSPSTRTYEQYF. The CDR3 nucleotides read TGTGCCAGCTCACCAAGTACCCGCACCTACGAGCAGTACTTC.

This clonotype showed up just a few times. The J gene is TRBJ2-5, the V gene TRBV5-6; unclear D gene. CDR1 is SGHDT and CDR2 is YYEEEE in the germline V gene. V lost 0 bases and J lost 3, with 9 bases in between. The CDR3 is made up of 14 amino acids. CDR3 residues: CASSLAAWEETQYF. For the CDR3, the DNA is TGTGCCAGCAGCTTGGCCGCGTGGGAAGAGACCCAGTACTTC. The full variable domain, its missing parts supplied by reference TRBV5-6 and TRBJ2-5, is DAGVTQSPTHLIKTRGQQVTLRCSPKSGHDTVSWYQQALGQGPQFIFQYYEEEERQRGNFPDRFSGHQFPNYSSELNVNALLLGDSALYLCASSLAAWEETQYFGPGTRLLVL.

Notes on this clonotype: An end of the junction does not agree with germline; a read error may underlie this. This chain uses TRBV3-1 with TRBJ2-1; TRBD1 is a possible D gene (6 bases). The CDR3 consists of 13 residues. Germline V gene data show CDR1 as LGHDT and CDR2 as YNNKEL (reference sequence). CDR3 amino acids: CAGSFLDSSEQFF. CDR3 sequence (DNA): TGTGCCGGCAGCTTCTTGGACAGTTCGGAGCAGTTCTTC.

The chain combines TRBV4-2 with TRBJ2-7; D call uncertain. The CDR3 consists of 14 residues. Germline CDR1 is LGHNA and CDR2 is YNFKEQ. Trimming pared 1 base from V and 0 bases from J, leaving 7 bases between. DNA of the CDR3: TGTGCCAGCAGCCAAGGGCAGTTCTCCTACGAGCAGTACTTC. As protein: CASSQGQFSYEQYF.

Comments on this clonotype: At one of its ends the junction is not consistent with the germline gene, which may arise from a read error. The chain combines TRBV7-2 with TRBJ2-1; 15 bases agree with TRBD2. The CDR3 covers 16 residues. Germline CDR1 is SGHTA and CDR2 is FQGNSA. CDR3 DNA sequence: TGTGCCAGCAGCTTAGCGGGGACTAGCGGGGGGACGAAGAGGGTCTTC. This translates into CASSLAGTSGGTKRVF.

A few counts support this clonotype. V gene TRBV20-1 combines with J gene TRBJ2-5; 11 nucleotides line up with TRBD2. The CDR3 runs 17 residues. J lost 2 bases, V lost 5 bases, and 13 bases had no gene match. Germline CDR1 DFQATT, CDR2 SNEGSKA (reference sequence). The CDR3 coding sequence is TGCAGTGCTGAGGCAGCTTATAGCGGGGGGGTTCAAGAGACCCAGTACTTC. Protein product: CSAEAAYSGGVQETQYF.

The rearrangement joins TRBV12-3 or TRBV12-4 to TRBJ2-3; TRBD1 aligns across 8 bases. V lost 4 bases to trimming and J lost 2 bases; unmatched junction nucleotides: 2. This CDR3 is built from 14 residues. CDR3 sequence: CASSWTGTTDTQYF. CDR3 sequence (DNA): TGTGCCAGCAGTTGGACAGGGACCACAGATACGCAGTATTTT.

V usage is TRBV7-9 and J usage is TRBJ2-5, with D hard to call. The germline CDR1 and CDR2 sequences are SEHNR and FQNEAQ (reference sequence). The V and J ends lost 7 bases and 3 bases respectively, with 9 bases between them. The CDR3 loop spans 12 amino acids. The CDR3 loop reads CASNFREETQYF. CDR3 nucleotides: TGTGCCAGCAACTTTAGGGAAGAGACCCAGTACTTC.

The chain carries TRBV20-1 and TRBJ1-1; 7 nucleotides align to TRBD1. Germline lookup yields CDR1 DFQATT and CDR2 SNEGSKA (reference sequence). The CDR3 is 15 amino acids. Trimming cost V 7 bases and J 6 bases; bases outside gene matches: 17. The CDR3, as DNA: TGCAGTGGCAGGCGTCCCGGAGACAGGGCCTCTGAAGCTTTCTTT. It encodes CSGRRPGDRASEAFF.

The chain has TRBV9 and TRBJ2-1, with TRBD2 as a possible D gene (5 bases). CDR1 and CDR2 from the germline V gene are SGDLS and YYNGEE. The CDR3 is made up of 13 amino acids. Trimming took 4 bases from V and 7 from J, leaving 12 bases between them. The chain's CDR3 is CASSTLRVNEQFF. In DNA form, the CDR3 reads TGTGCCAGCAGCACTCTGAGGGTTAATGAGCAGTTCTTC.

The table lists this clonotype with many counts. The rearrangement uses TRBV5-1 and TRBJ2-3; D perhaps matches TRBD1 (6 bases). Trimming took 4 bases from V and 3 from J, leaving 12 bases between them. CDR1 is SGHRS and CDR2 is YFSETQ in the germline V gene. The length of the CDR3 is 14 residues. CDR3 residues: CASSPDSWTDTQYF. In nucleotides, the CDR3 is TGCGCCAGCAGCCCGGACAGTTGGACAGATACGCAGTATTTT.

The chain couples TRBV7-2 to TRBJ2-7; D gene ambiguous. V dropped 7 bases and J dropped 0 bases, with 19 bases sitting between them. The CDR3 runs to 16 residues. Germline CDR1 SGHTA, CDR2 FQGNSA. The CDR3 bases are TGTGCCAGCACCCTATCCCACGAATCTAGCTCCTACGAGCAGTACTTC. The encoded protein is CASTLSHESSSYEQYF.

CDR3: CSARDPQGLHQPQHF. The CDR3 nucleotides read TGCAGTGCTAGAGACCCCCAAGGGCTTCATCAGCCCCAGCATTTT. This rearrangement joins TRBV20-1 to TRBJ1-5; the D is unclear. With 0 bases removed from V and 5 bases from J, the gap between germline ends came to 14 bases. CDR1 is DFQATT, CDR2 SNEGSKA, per germline (reference sequence). This CDR3 comprises 15 residues.

In this sample, this clonotype turned up a few times. The chain links TRBV4-2 to TRBJ2-5; TRBD1 or TRBD2 may be the D gene (5 bases each). Trimming stripped 0 bases from V and 5 bases from J, with 22 bases between. From germline, CDR1 is LGHNA and CDR2 YNFKEQ. The CDR3 spans 18 residues. The CDR3 is CASSQDRSRTGPLETQYF. For the CDR3, the DNA is TGTGCCAGCAGCCAAGATCGATCTCGGACGGGGCCGCTCGAGACCCAGTACTTC.

The chain recombines TRBV4-1 with TRBJ2-3; 8 bases fit TRBD2. This CDR3 contains 16 residues. In germline, CDR1 is MGHRA, CDR2 YSYEKL. J was trimmed by 1 base and V by 1 base; bases with no gene match: 4. The CDR3 region is CASSQVYSGGTDTQYF. The CDR3 coding sequence is TGCGCCAGCAGCCAAGTTTATAGCGGGGGCACAGATACGCAGTATTTT.

To note about this clonotype: This may arise from a read error, as a much more abundant clone is one base away. This chain connects TRBV7-2 to TRBJ2-1; D is uncertain. The CDR3 spans 11 residues. Germline-derived CDR1 and CDR2 are SGHTA and FQGNSA. The CDR3 spells CASSLNFEQVF. The CDR3 DNA reads as TGTGCCAGCAGCCTTAACTTTGAGCAGGTCTTC.

This clonotype was seen repeatedly, ten times or more. This CDR3 is CASSPGGVQETQYF. The CDR3 DNA reads as TGTGCCAGCAGCCCGGGGGGAGTGCAAGAGACCCAGTACTTC. The chain links TRBV5-5 to TRBJ2-5, with 7 bases fitting TRBD2. This CDR3 contains 14 residues. V lost 4 bases to trimming and J lost 2 bases; unmatched junction nucleotides: 5. CDR1 is SGHKS and CDR2 is YYEKEE in the germline V gene (reference sequence). Variable domain in full (rest from reference TRBV5-5 and TRBJ2-5): DAGVTQSPTHLIKTRGQQVTLRCSPISGHKSVSWYQQVLGQGPQFIFQYYEKEERGRGNFPDRFSARQFPNYSSELNVNALLLGDSALYLCASSPGGVQETQYFGPGTRLLVL.

This clonotype was counted between two and nine times. V usage is TRBV7-2 and J usage is TRBJ1-5; D is ambiguous. CDR3 length: 15 residues. Germline CDR1 and CDR2: SGHTA and FQGNSA. V lost 2 bases and J lost 4, with 12 bases in between. The CDR3 sequence: CASSLSWQSNQPQHF. In DNA form, the CDR3 reads TGTGCCAGCAGCTTAAGCTGGCAGAGTAATCAGCCCCAGCATTTT.

The V gene is TRBV28, the J gene TRBJ1-4, with D perhaps TRBD1 (5 bases). Germline CDR1 reads MDHEN; CDR2 reads SYDVKM. The CDR3 is 16 residues long. The V and J ends lost 1 base and 5 bases respectively, with 14 bases between them. Written as DNA, the CDR3 is TGTGCCAGCAGTTTATTCCGGGGCCTTCTGAATGAAAAACTGTTTTTT. Translation gives CASSLFRGLLNEKLFF.

This chain connects TRBV4-1 to TRBJ2-7, with 12 bases identical to TRBD2. The CDR3 length is 19 residues. Per germline, CDR1 MGHRA and CDR2 YSYEKL. The ends lost 4 bases at V and 2 bases at J; junction bases unmatched: 15. CDR3 protein: CASSLIWGLAGGSAYEQYF. CDR3 DNA sequence: TGCGCCAGCAGCCTCATCTGGGGGCTAGCGGGGGGGTCCGCCTACGAGCAGTACTTC.

The table lists this clonotype with a few counts. The rearrangement uses TRBV29-1 and TRBJ1-2, with D unclear. Germline V gene sequence: CDR1 SQVTM, CDR2 ANQGSEA. Trimming removed 6 bases at V and 7 bases at J, with 12 bases between. This CDR3 region has 11 residues. CDR3 sequence reads: CSVSIGGGYTF. The CDR3, as DNA: TGCAGCGTCAGCATCGGTGGTGGCTACACCTTC.

The CDR3 DNA is TGTGCCAGCAGCCCCATGAGGGCGCATTTCACAGATACGCAGTATTTT. Amino acids: CASSPMRAHFTDTQYF. V and J are TRBV7-9 and TRBJ2-3; D possibly corresponds to TRBD2 (5 bases). Deletions cut 5 bases from V and 2 bases from J, with 17 bases between. This CDR3 is 16 amino acids long. The germline V gene has CDR1 SEHNR and CDR2 FQNEAQ (reference sequence).

This chain joins TRBV27 and TRBJ2-1, with no clear D. This CDR3 has 14 amino acids. V was clipped by 2 bases and J by 3 bases, with 8 bases between them. Per the germline V gene, CDR1 is MNHEY and CDR2 is SMNVEV (reference sequence). The CDR3, as DNA: TGTGCCAGCAGTTTACGGACGTACTACAATGAGCAGTTCTTC. This translates into CASSLRTYYNEQFF.